A selection of T cell receptor beta chains follows, all from one sample in a study of T cell responses to AZD1222 COVID-19 vaccine. Repertoires were generated with immunoSEQ multiplex PCR, while TCRdb's copy carries only in-frame clones and drops some. The repertoire holds about 130,000 clones, with approximately 83% as singletons. This material consisted of peripheral blood, taken on day 0 of AZD1222 vaccination. Receptor source: an adult in good health. Each CDR3 is given with its conserved first and last residue. The D gene is left open where the match is weak. Expanded clones get a size class; other rows say once, few or many, or leave the size out.

j_call: TRBJ2-7; v_call: TRBV11-2; d_call: TRBD2; clone_size: few; cdr3_aa: CASSTLAGGPKDEQYF; cdr3_nt: TGTGCCAGCAGCACACTAGCGGGGGGGCCTAAGGACGAGCAGTACTTC
j_call: TRBJ2-7; v_call: TRBV28; d_call: NA; clone_size: NA; cdr3_aa: CASSDVAYEQYF; cdr3_nt: TGTGCCAGCAGTGATGTAGCCTACGAGCAGTACTTC
j_call: TRBJ2-2; v_call: TRBV7-6; d_call: TRBD2; clone_size: NA; cdr3_aa: CASSARGGAYTGELFF; cdr3_nt: TGTGCCAGCAGCGCTCGCGGGGGGGCGTACACCGGGGAGCTGTTTTTT
j_call: TRBJ2-1; v_call: TRBV14; d_call: TRBD2; clone_size: NA; cdr3_aa: CASSRPTSASDNEQFF; cdr3_nt: TGTGCCAGCAGCCGCCCGACTAGCGCCTCGGACAATGAGCAGTTCTTC
j_call: TRBJ2-7; v_call: TRBV5-1; d_call: NA; clone_size: NA; cdr3_aa: CASKQNAGGGYEQYF; cdr3_nt: TGCGCCAGCAAACAGAACGCCGGAGGGGGCTACGAGCAGTACTTC
j_call: TRBJ2-3; v_call: TRBV2; d_call: NA; clone_size: NA; cdr3_aa: CASTLGDTQYF; cdr3_nt: TGTGCCAGCACCCTAGGAGATACGCAGTATTTT
j_call: TRBJ1-2; v_call: TRBV19; d_call: NA; clone_size: NA; cdr3_aa: CASSMVGTLQGYTF; cdr3_nt: TGTGCCAGTAGTATGGTGGGCACCCTTCAGGGCTACACCTTC
j_call: TRBJ2-1; v_call: TRBV2; d_call: TRBD1; clone_size: few; cdr3_aa: CASSERDRAYNEQFF; cdr3_nt: TGTGCCAGCAGTGAACGGGACAGAGCCTACAATGAGCAGTTCTTC
j_call: TRBJ1-2; v_call: TRBV6-2/TRBV6-3; d_call: NA; clone_size: NA; cdr3_aa: CASSRTANYGYTF; cdr3_nt: TGTGCCAGCAGTCGGACAGCGAACTATGGCTACACCTTC
j_call: TRBJ2-5; v_call: TRBV5-1; d_call: TRBD2; clone_size: NA; cdr3_aa: CASSPERDQETQYF; cdr3_nt: TGCGCCAGCAGCCCCGAGCGGGATCAAGAGACCCAGTACTTC
j_call: TRBJ2-3; v_call: TRBV30; d_call: NA; clone_size: NA; cdr3_aa: CAWSVAADTQYF; cdr3_nt: TGTGCCTGGAGTGTGGCTGCAGATACGCAGTATTTT
j_call: TRBJ2-7; v_call: TRBV9; d_call: NA; clone_size: NA; cdr3_aa: CASSGGGVAYEQYF; cdr3_nt: TGTGCCAGCAGCGGCGGCGGGGTCGCCTACGAGCAGTACTTC
j_call: TRBJ1-6; v_call: TRBV5-1; d_call: NA; clone_size: few; cdr3_aa: CASSDQANSPLHF; cdr3_nt: TGCGCCAGCAGCGATCAGGCAAATTCACCCCTCCACTTT
j_call: TRBJ2-7; v_call: TRBV10-1; d_call: TRBD1; clone_size: NA; cdr3_aa: CASSVAGTGIHEQYF; cdr3_nt: TGCGCCAGCAGTGTAGCCGGGACAGGGATCCACGAGCAGTACTTC
j_call: TRBJ1-5; v_call: TRBV27; d_call: NA; clone_size: NA; cdr3_aa: CASSPTEEGNQPQHF; cdr3_nt: TGTGCCAGCAGCCCGACAGAGGAGGGCAATCAGCCCCAGCATTTT
j_call: TRBJ2-7; v_call: TRBV5-1; d_call: NA; clone_size: NA; cdr3_aa: CASSLSGGWGYEQYF; cdr3_nt: TGCGCCAGCAGCTTGTCGGGGGGCTGGGGCTACGAGCAGTACTTC
j_call: TRBJ2-7; v_call: TRBV28; d_call: TRBD2; clone_size: NA; cdr3_aa: CASSLFTSGKINEQYF; cdr3_nt: TGTGCCAGCAGTTTATTTACTAGCGGGAAAATTAACGAGCAGTACTTC
j_call: TRBJ1-4; v_call: TRBV6-5; d_call: NA; clone_size: NA; cdr3_aa: CASSYSGRAAYEKLFF; cdr3_nt: TGTGCCAGCAGTTACTCGGGTAGGGCGGCTTATGAAAAACTGTTTTTT
j_call: TRBJ2-3; v_call: TRBV9; d_call: NA; clone_size: NA; cdr3_aa: CASSVAGGQADTQYF; cdr3_nt: TGTGCCAGCAGCGTAGCCGGGGGGCAGGCCGATACGCAGTATTTT
j_call: TRBJ1-2; v_call: TRBV5-1; d_call: NA; clone_size: NA; cdr3_aa: CASSLGQVAYTF; cdr3_nt: TGCGCCAGCAGCTTGGGTCAGGTTGCCTACACCTTC
j_call: TRBJ2-7; v_call: TRBV7-2; d_call: NA; clone_size: NA; cdr3_aa: CASSFGGQPYEQYF; cdr3_nt: TGTGCCAGCAGCTTTGGAGGACAGCCCTACGAGCAGTACTTC
j_call: TRBJ2-7; v_call: TRBV6-4; d_call: TRBD2; clone_size: NA; cdr3_aa: CASRGTSGGKTYEQYF; cdr3_nt: TGTGCCAGCAGGGGGACTAGCGGGGGGAAAACCTACGAGCAGTACTTC
j_call: TRBJ1-1; v_call: TRBV2; d_call: NA; clone_size: NA; cdr3_aa: CASTERLTNTEAFF; cdr3_nt: TGTGCCAGCACGGAGAGACTAACGAACACTGAAGCTTTCTTT
j_call: TRBJ1-1; v_call: TRBV3-1/TRBV3-2; d_call: NA; clone_size: few; cdr3_aa: CASSRGSGAFF; cdr3_nt: TGTGCCAGCAGCCGCGGTTCAGGGGCTTTCTTT
j_call: TRBJ1-2; v_call: TRBV7-2; d_call: NA; clone_size: NA; cdr3_aa: CASSQTVGVGSNYGYTF; cdr3_nt: TGTGCCAGCAGCCAGACAGTTGGGGTGGGGTCTAACTATGGCTACACCTTC
j_call: TRBJ1-1; v_call: TRBV7-2; d_call: NA; clone_size: few; cdr3_aa: CASSLVDLGGNEAFF; cdr3_nt: TGTGCCAGCAGCTTAGTAGATCTGGGCGGGAATGAAGCTTTCTTT
j_call: TRBJ1-4; v_call: TRBV6-5; d_call: NA; clone_size: NA; cdr3_aa: CASSNGGGSEKLFF; cdr3_nt: TGTGCCAGCAGCAACGGGGGAGGGAGTGAAAAACTGTTTTTT
j_call: TRBJ2-2; v_call: TRBV7-3; d_call: NA; clone_size: NA; cdr3_aa: CASSLTGQGSTGELFF; cdr3_nt: TGTGCCAGCAGCTTAACTGGTCAGGGGTCCACCGGGGAGCTGTTTTTT
j_call: TRBJ2-1; v_call: TRBV6-5; d_call: NA; clone_size: few; cdr3_aa: CASTAGTGRGEQFF; cdr3_nt: TGTGCCAGCACCGCCGGGACCGGTCGGGGGGAGCAGTTCTTC
j_call: TRBJ2-7; v_call: TRBV25-1; d_call: TRBD2; clone_size: NA; cdr3_aa: CASSKRGPSYEQYF; cdr3_nt: TGTGCCAGCAGTAAGCGGGGGCCTTCCTACGAGCAGTACTTC
j_call: TRBJ2-1; v_call: TRBV19; d_call: NA; clone_size: NA; cdr3_aa: CASSIGEWNEQFF; cdr3_nt: TGTGCCAGTAGTATCGGAGAGTGGAATGAGCAGTTCTTC
j_call: TRBJ1-4; v_call: TRBV7-2; d_call: NA; clone_size: NA; cdr3_aa: CASSLRVEEKLFF; cdr3_nt: TGTGCCAGCAGCTTACGGGTGGAAGAAAAACTGTTTTTT
j_call: TRBJ1-5; v_call: TRBV18; d_call: NA; clone_size: NA; cdr3_aa: CASSPPFNGNQPQHF; cdr3_nt: TGTGCCAGCTCACCACCCTTTAATGGCAATCAGCCCCAGCATTTT
j_call: TRBJ2-7; v_call: TRBV6-5; d_call: NA; clone_size: NA; cdr3_aa: CASSYQDRSRQYF; cdr3_nt: TGTGCCAGCAGTTACCAAGACCGTTCTAGGCAGTACTTC
j_call: TRBJ1-1; v_call: TRBV5-4; d_call: NA; clone_size: once; cdr3_aa: CASSEITGGNTEAFF; cdr3_nt: TGTGCCAGCAGCGAGATTACGGGGGGGAACACTGAAGCTTTCTTT
j_call: TRBJ2-7; v_call: TRBV6-5; d_call: NA; clone_size: NA; cdr3_aa: CASSQGGSYEQYF; cdr3_nt: TGTGCCAGCAGCCAGGGAGGCTCCTACGAGCAGTACTTC
j_call: TRBJ1-2; v_call: TRBV25-1; d_call: NA; clone_size: NA; cdr3_aa: CASSEYFTANYGYTF; cdr3_nt: TGTGCCAGCAGTGAATACTTTACTGCTAACTATGGCTACACCTTC
j_call: TRBJ2-3; v_call: TRBV5-1; d_call: NA; clone_size: NA; cdr3_aa: CASSSLVSGIGTDTQYF; cdr3_nt: TGCGCCAGCAGCTCTCTGGTTTCAGGGATCGGCACAGATACGCAGTATTTT
j_call: TRBJ1-4; v_call: TRBV10-1; d_call: TRBD1; clone_size: once; cdr3_aa: CASSPGTALATNEKLFF; cdr3_nt: TGCGCCAGCAGTCCCGGGACAGCGCTTGCAACTAATGAAAAACTGTTTTTT
j_call: TRBJ2-3; v_call: TRBV7-6; d_call: TRBD1; clone_size: NA; cdr3_aa: CASSLFASGGPDTQYF; cdr3_nt: TGTGCCAGCAGCTTATTTGCGTCAGGGGGCCCAGATACGCAGTATTTT
j_call: TRBJ1-1; v_call: TRBV27; d_call: NA; clone_size: NA; cdr3_aa: CASRPQGQNTEAFF; cdr3_nt: TGTGCCAGCCGCCCTCAGGGCCAGAACACTGAAGCTTTCTTT
j_call: TRBJ1-3; v_call: TRBV9; d_call: TRBD1; clone_size: NA; cdr3_aa: CASSAAGTASSGNTIYF; cdr3_nt: TGTGCCAGCAGCGCCGCCGGGACAGCCAGCTCTGGAAACACCATATATTTT